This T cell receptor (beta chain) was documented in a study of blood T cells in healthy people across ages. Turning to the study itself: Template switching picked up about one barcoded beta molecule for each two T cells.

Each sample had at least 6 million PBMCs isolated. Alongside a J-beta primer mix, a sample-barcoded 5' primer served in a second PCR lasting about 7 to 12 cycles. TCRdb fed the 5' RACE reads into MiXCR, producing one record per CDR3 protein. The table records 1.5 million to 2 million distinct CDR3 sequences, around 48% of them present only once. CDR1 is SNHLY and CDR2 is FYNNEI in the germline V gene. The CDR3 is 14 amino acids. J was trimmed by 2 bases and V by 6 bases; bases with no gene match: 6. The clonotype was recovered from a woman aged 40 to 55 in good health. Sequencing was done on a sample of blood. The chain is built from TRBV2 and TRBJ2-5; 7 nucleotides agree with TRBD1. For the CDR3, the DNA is TGTGCCAGCAGAGCCCGGGACAGACAAGAGACCCAGTACTTC. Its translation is CASRARDRQETQYF.